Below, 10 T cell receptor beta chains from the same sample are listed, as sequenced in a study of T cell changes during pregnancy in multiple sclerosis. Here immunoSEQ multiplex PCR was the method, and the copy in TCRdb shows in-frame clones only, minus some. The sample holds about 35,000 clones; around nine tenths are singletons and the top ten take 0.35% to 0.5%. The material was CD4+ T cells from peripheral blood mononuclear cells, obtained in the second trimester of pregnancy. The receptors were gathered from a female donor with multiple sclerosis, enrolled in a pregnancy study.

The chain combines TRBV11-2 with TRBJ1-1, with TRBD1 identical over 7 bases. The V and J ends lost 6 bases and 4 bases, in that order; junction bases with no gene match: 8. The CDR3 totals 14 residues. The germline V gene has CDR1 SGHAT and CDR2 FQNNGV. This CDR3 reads CASRQGFKGTEAFF. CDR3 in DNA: TGTGCCAGCAGACAGGGGTTTAAGGGCACTGAAGCTTTCTTT.

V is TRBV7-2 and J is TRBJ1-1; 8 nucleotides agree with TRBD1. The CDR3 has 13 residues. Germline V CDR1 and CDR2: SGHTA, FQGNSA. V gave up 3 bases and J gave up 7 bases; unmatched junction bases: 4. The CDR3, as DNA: TGTGCCAGCAGCTTCCAGGGGGCGAGTGAAGCTTTCTTT. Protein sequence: CASSFQGASEAFF.

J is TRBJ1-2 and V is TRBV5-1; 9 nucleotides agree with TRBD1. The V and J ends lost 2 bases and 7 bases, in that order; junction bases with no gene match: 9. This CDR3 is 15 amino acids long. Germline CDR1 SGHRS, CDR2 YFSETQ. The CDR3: CASSLAAGTGSGYTF. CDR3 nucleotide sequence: TGCGCCAGCAGCTTAGCAGCCGGGACAGGGTCTGGCTACACCTTC.

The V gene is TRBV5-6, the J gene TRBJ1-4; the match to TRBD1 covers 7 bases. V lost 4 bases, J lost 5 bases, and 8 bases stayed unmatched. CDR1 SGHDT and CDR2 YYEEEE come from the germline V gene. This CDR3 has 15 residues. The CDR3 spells CASSLLGQENEKLFF. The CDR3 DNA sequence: TGTGCCAGCAGCCTGCTAGGACAGGAGAATGAAAAACTGTTTTTT. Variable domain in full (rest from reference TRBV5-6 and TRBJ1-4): DAGVTQSPTHLIKTRGQQVTLRCSPKSGHDTVSWYQQALGQGPQFIFQYYEEEERQRGNFPDRFSGHQFPNYSSELNVNALLLGDSALYLCASSLLGQENEKLFFGSGTQLSVL.

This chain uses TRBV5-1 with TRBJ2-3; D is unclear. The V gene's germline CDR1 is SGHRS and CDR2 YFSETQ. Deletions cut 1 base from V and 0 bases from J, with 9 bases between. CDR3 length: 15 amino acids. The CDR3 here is CASSLPSPSTDTQYF. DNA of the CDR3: TGCGCCAGCAGCTTGCCCAGTCCTAGCACAGATACGCAGTATTTT. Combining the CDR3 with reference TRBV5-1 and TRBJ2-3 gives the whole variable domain KAGVTQTPRYLIKTRGQQVTLSCSPISGHRSVSWYQQTPGQGLQFLFEYFSETQRNKGNFPGRFSGRQFSNSRSEMNVSTLELGDSALYLCASSLPSPSTDTQYFGPGTRLTVL.

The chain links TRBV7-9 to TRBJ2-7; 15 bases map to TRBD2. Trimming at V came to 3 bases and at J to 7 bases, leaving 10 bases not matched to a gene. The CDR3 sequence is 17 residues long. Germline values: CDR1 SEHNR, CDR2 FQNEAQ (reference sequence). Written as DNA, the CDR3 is TGTGCCAGCAGCTTGGGGACTAGCGGGGGGCCCGTGGGTGAGCAGTACTTC. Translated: CASSLGTSGGPVGEQYF. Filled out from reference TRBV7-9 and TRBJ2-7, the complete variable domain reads DTGVSQNPRHKITKRGQNVTFRCDPISEHNRLYWYRQTLGQGPEFLTYFQNEAQLEKSRLLSDRFSAERPKGSFSTLEIQRTEQGDSAMYLCASSLGTSGGPVGEQYFGPGTRLTVT.

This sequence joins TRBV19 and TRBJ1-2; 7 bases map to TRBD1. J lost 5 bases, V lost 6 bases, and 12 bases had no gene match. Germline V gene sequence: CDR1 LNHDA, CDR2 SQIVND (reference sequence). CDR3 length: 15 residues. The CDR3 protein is CASRNTGATLYGYTF. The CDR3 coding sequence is TGTGCCAGTAGAAATACAGGGGCGACGTTATATGGCTACACCTTC. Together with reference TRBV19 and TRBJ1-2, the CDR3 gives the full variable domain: DGGITQSPKYLFRKEGQNVTLSCEQNLNHDAMYWYRQDPGQGLRLIYYSQIVNDFQKGDIAEGYSVSREKKESFPLTVTSAQKNPTAFYLCASRNTGATLYGYTFGSGTRLTVV.

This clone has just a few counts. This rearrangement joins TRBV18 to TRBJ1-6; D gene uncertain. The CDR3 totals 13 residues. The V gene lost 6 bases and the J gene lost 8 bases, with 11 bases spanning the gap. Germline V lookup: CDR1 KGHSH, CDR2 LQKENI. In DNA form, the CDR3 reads TGTGCCAGCTCCGAAGCGACGTATTCACCCCTCCACTTT. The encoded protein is CASSEATYSPLHF.

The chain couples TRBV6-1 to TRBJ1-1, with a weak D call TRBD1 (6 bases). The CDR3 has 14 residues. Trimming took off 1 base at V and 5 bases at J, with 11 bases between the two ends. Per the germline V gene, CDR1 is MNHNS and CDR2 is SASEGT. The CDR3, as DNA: TGTGCCAGCAGTGAAGACAGGGCGAGAACTGAAGCTTTCTTT. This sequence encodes CASSEDRARTEAFF.

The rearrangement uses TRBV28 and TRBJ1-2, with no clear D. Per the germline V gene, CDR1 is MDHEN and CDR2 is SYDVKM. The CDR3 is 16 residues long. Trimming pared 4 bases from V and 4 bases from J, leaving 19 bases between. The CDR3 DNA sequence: TGTGCCAGCAGTTCCCCCCGTCGATATGGCGGCTATGGCTACACCTTC. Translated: CASSSPRRYGGYGYTF.